This T cell receptor beta chain was profiled in a study of blood T cell repertoires in COVID-19. At the level of the study: Sample material is recorded as cDNA or gDNA derived from T cells, B-cell-depleted T cells, or PBMCs.

Under the authors' procedure: For nucleated cells, counts were estimated from reference gene primer amplification. Only in-frame clones appear in the TCRdb table, and some are missing; sequencing was by immunoSEQ multiplex PCR. V, J and clone size are those of that table, while D and trimming were read from the DNA. The data show 65,000 to 100,000 clones, about 90% seen once. Trimming removed 1 base at V and 1 base at J, with 12 bases between. The CDR3 is made up of 16 amino acids. The V gene's germline CDR1 is SEHNR and CDR2 FQNEAQ (reference sequence). This receptor was obtained from an elderly woman with acute or convalescent COVID-19. J is TRBJ2-3 and V is TRBV7-9; possibly TRBD2 for D (6 bases). Sequencing used peripheral blood. For the CDR3, the DNA is TGTGCCAGCAGCTTAGAGGGAGGCTGGGGCACAGATACGCAGTATTTT. Protein: CASSLEGGWGTDTQYF.